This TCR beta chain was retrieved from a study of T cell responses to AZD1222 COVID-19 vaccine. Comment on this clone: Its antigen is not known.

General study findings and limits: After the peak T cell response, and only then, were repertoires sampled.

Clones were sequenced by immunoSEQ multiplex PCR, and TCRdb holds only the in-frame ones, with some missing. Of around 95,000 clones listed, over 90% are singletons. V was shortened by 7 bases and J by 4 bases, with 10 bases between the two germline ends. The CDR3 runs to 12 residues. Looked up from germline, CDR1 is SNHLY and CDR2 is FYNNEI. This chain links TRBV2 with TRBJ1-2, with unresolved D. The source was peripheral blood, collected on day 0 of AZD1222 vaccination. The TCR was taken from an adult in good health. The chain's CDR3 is CASTVDPYGYTF. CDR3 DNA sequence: TGTGCCAGCACCGTTGACCCCTATGGCTACACCTTC.